The 28 T cell receptor beta chains reported below all come from one sample, sequenced in a study of T-cell reconstitution after alpha-beta-depleted transplantation in children. During its preparation, the TCRbeta library received unique molecular identifiers. Each CDR3 protein gets one entry after TCRdb re-called the PCR reads with MiXCR. In the table there are approximately 1,000,000 distinct CDR3 sequences, around 30% of which are singletons. The sequencing here drew on PBMCs, mostly from graft donor cells, taken 360 days after TCRalphabeta/CD19-depleted stem cell transplant. These receptors were obtained from a boy in the first two years of life who had a stem cell transplant for SCID, so the T cells may come from the graft donor.

This clonotype was counted between two and nine times. The chain combines TRBV5-1 with TRBJ2-5; tentative D call: TRBD1 (5 bases). Trimming left V 4 bases short and J 5 bases short, with 18 bases between. From germline, CDR1 is SGHRS and CDR2 YFSETQ. The CDR3 runs to 15 residues. Here the CDR3 reads CASSRTTQASETQYF. The CDR3 nucleotides are TGCGCCAGCAGCAGGACAACCCAAGCATCGGAGACCCAGTACTTC. The full variable domain, completed using reference TRBV5-1 and TRBJ2-5, is KAGVTQTPRYLIKTRGQQVTLSCSPISGHRSVSWYQQTPGQGLQFLFEYFSETQRNKGNFPGRFSGRQFSNSRSEMNVSTLELGDSALYLCASSRTTQASETQYFGPGTRLLVL.

Ten or more counts support this clonotype. The chain employs TRBV24-1 and TRBJ2-7, with TRBD2 identical over 10 bases. CDR1 is KGHDR and CDR2 is SFDVKD in the germline V gene. V gave up 4 bases and J gave up 3 bases; unmatched junction bases: 8. This CDR3 is built from 16 residues. CDR3 sequence reads: CATSDLAGATIYEQYF. The CDR3 coding sequence is TGTGCCACCAGTGACCTAGCGGGGGCCACAATCTACGAGCAGTACTTC.

Here the CDR3 DNA reads TGTGCCAGCAGTTTACTTGTCTCTGGGGCCAACGTCCTGACTTTC. Its translation: CASSLLVSGANVLTF. V is TRBV27 and J is TRBJ2-6; no reliable D call. This CDR3 has 15 amino acids. V lost 2 bases and J 0 bases, leaving 5 bases between the germline ends. The germline CDR1 and CDR2 sequences are MNHEY and SMNVEV (reference sequence). The full variable domain, completed using reference TRBV27 and TRBJ2-6, is EAQVTQNPRYLITVTGKKLTVTCSQNMNHEYMSWYRQDPGLGLRQIYYSMNVEVTDKGDVPEGYKVSRKEKRNFPLILESPSPNQTSLYFCASSLLVSGANVLTFGAGSRLTVL.

This clonotype was seen only a few times. The chain joins TRBV20-1 to TRBJ2-2, with TRBD1 matching 7 bases. Germline-derived CDR1 and CDR2 are DFQATT and SNEGSKA (reference sequence). CDR3 size: 14 residues. V lost 6 bases to trimming and J lost 1 base; unmatched junction nucleotides: 5. CDR3 amino acids: CSAPGTENTGELFF. CDR3 sequence (DNA): TGCAGTGCCCCCGGGACAGAGAACACCGGGGAGCTGTTTTTT.

This clonotype was recorded a few times. This chain joins TRBV15 and TRBJ2-1; D gene uncertain. Trimming left V 3 bases short and J 3 bases short, with 12 bases between. Germline V CDR1 and CDR2: LNHNV, YYDKDF (reference sequence). This CDR3 spans 15 amino acids. DNA of the CDR3: TGTGCCACCAGCAGTCCCACGGGCTTCTACAATGAGCAGTTCTTC. Translated: CATSSPTGFYNEQFF.

Only a few counts were recorded for this clonotype. This chain connects TRBV12-3 or TRBV12-4 to TRBJ2-1, with 7 bases identical to TRBD2. The V segment lost 11 bases and the J segment 5 bases; nucleotides outside the gene matches: 9. This CDR3 is 13 amino acids long. DNA for the CDR3: TGTGCCTCTGGGGGGGGTACGAACAATGAGCAGTTCTTC. Translating it yields CASGGGTNNEQFF.

Only a few counts were recorded for this clonotype. This chain's CDR3 is CASSLAGRRNEQYF. The CDR3 bases are TGTGCCAGTAGTCTGGCAGGGCGGAGGAACGAGCAGTACTTC. The chain employs TRBV19 and TRBJ2-7; D is tentatively TRBD1 or TRBD2 (5 bases each). V lost 5 bases, J lost 5 bases, and 16 bases lay in between. CDR1 is LNHDA, CDR2 SQIVND, per germline (reference sequence). There are 14 residues in the CDR3. The entire variable domain, with the rest obtained from reference TRBV19 and TRBJ2-7, is as follows: DGGITQSPKYLFRKEGQNVTLSCEQNLNHDAMYWYRQDPGQGLRLIYYSQIVNDFQKGDIAEGYSVSREKKESFPLTVTSAQKNPTAFYLCASSLAGRRNEQYFGPGTRLTVT.

The chain couples TRBV19 to TRBJ2-4; D might be TRBD1 or TRBD2, each matching 5 bases. The CDR3 covers 20 residues. Germline V gene data show CDR1 as LNHDA and CDR2 as SQIVND (reference sequence). The V end was cut by 3 bases, the J end by 0 bases, with 24 bases between. The CDR3 DNA reads TGTGCCAGTAGTATCTTCCTCGGGGCAGCGAACGTTCTAGCCAAAAACATTCAGTACTTC. It codes for CASSIFLGAANVLAKNIQYF.

This clonotype came up once. The chain combines TRBV5-1 with TRBJ1-1; D possibly corresponds to TRBD1 (6 bases). This CDR3 is built from 13 residues. V was cut by 4 bases and J by 11 bases, with 18 bases left in between. CDR1 and CDR2 from the germline V gene are SGHRS and YFSETQ. As DNA, the CDR3 is TGCGCCAGCAGCCCGGGTGGAGGGGGAGCTGCTTTCTTT. It codes for CASSPGGGGAAFF.

This clonotype was detected only a few times. The V call is TRBV5-1, the J call TRBJ2-7; maybe TRBD1 (6 bases). This CDR3 is 15 amino acids long. Germline values: CDR1 SGHRS, CDR2 YFSETQ. V lost 4 bases, J lost 3 bases, and 17 bases lay in between. This chain's CDR3 is CASSEGDTRSYEQYF. CDR3 nucleotides: TGCGCCAGCAGCGAGGGGGACACTAGGAGCTACGAGCAGTACTTC.

This clonotype was counted only a few times. The CDR3 protein is CASSRPGLPRAQETQYF. Written as DNA, the CDR3 is TGTGCCAGTAGTCGCCCGGGCCTCCCCCGGGCTCAAGAGACCCAGTACTTC. This sequence joins TRBV19 and TRBJ2-5; D remains ambiguous. Germline loops: CDR1 LNHDA, CDR2 SQIVND (reference sequence). V was trimmed by 5 bases and J by 2 bases, leaving 21 bases between them. The CDR3 is 17 amino acids.

This chain connects TRBV11-2 to TRBJ2-5, with unresolved D. Trimming stripped 0 bases from V and 7 bases from J, with 9 bases between. Germline V gene lookup returns CDR1 SGHAT and CDR2 FQNNGV. CDR3 length equals 13 residues. The CDR3 here is CASSLEGWGTQYF. Here the CDR3 DNA reads TGTGCCAGCAGCTTAGAGGGTTGGGGGACCCAGTACTTC.

In this sample, this clonotype turned up a few times. CDR3 residues: CSARRAQDFMETQYF. The CDR3 DNA reads as TGCAGTGCTAGAAGGGCCCAAGATTTCATGGAGACCCAGTACTTC. The gene calls are TRBV20-1 and TRBJ2-5; unclear D gene. The CDR3 covers 15 residues. V shed 2 bases and J shed 5 bases, with 18 bases lying between them. CDR1 DFQATT and CDR2 SNEGSKA come from the germline V gene (reference sequence).

The J gene is TRBJ2-7, the V gene TRBV5-1; D is tentatively TRBD1 or TRBD2 (5 bases each). From germline, CDR1 is SGHRS and CDR2 YFSETQ. This CDR3 has 16 amino acids. The V and J ends lost 0 bases and 2 bases respectively, with 15 bases between them. The CDR3 here is CASSLGPGTVTYEQYF. As DNA, the CDR3 is TGCGCCAGCAGCTTGGGGCCCGGGACCGTTACCTACGAGCAGTACTTC.

V and J are TRBV24-1 and TRBJ2-1; TRBD2 agrees at 10 bases. The CDR3 contains 16 residues. Germline CDR1 is KGHDR and CDR2 is SFDVKD. With 0 bases clipped from V and 9 bases from J, the junction kept 7 bases outside the gene matches. For the CDR3, the DNA is TGTGCCACCAGTGATTTGAAGCGGGGGGGCTCGGGTGAGCAGTTCTTC. It specifies CATSDLKRGGSGEQFF.

This chain joins TRBV2 and TRBJ2-1, with D possibly TRBD1 on 6 matching bases. CDR3 length: 15 residues. V lost 3 bases and J 3 bases, leaving 12 bases between the germline ends. Germline assignment: CDR1 SNHLY and CDR2 FYNNEI. The CDR3 region has the DNA TGTGCCAGCAGTGACGGGCAGGGGCTCTACAATGAGCAGTTCTTC. Translated, it gives CASSDGQGLYNEQFF.

This clonotype has more than one count but fewer than ten. V and J are TRBV7-2 and TRBJ2-7; tentatively, D is TRBD2 (6 bases). V lost 1 base and J lost 6, with 13 bases in between. The V gene's germline CDR1 is SGHTA and CDR2 FQGNSA. This CDR3 has 14 residues. CDR3 loop: CASSLVTSPGEQYF. Here the CDR3 DNA reads TGTGCCAGCAGCTTAGTTACTAGCCCCGGCGAGCAGTACTTC.

The rearrangement links TRBV7-9 to TRBJ2-3; no clear D gene. Per the germline V gene, CDR1 is SEHNR and CDR2 is FQNEAQ (reference sequence). The CDR3 is 15 amino acids. V was pared by 5 bases and J by 0 bases, with 12 bases between. The CDR3 DNA reads as TGTGCCAGCAGCCGAAGGTACATGAGCACAGATACGCAGTATTTT. Protein product: CASSRRYMSTDTQYF.

CDR3 sequence reads: CASSSGNTNEKLFF. The CDR3 DNA follows: TGTGCCAGCAGTTCGGGGAATACTAATGAAAAACTGTTTTTT. The chain recombines TRBV6-5 with TRBJ1-4; D is undetermined. Between the trimmed V and J ends, which lost 4 bases and 2 bases, there was a span of 8 bases. The CDR3 is made up of 14 amino acids. Germline values: CDR1 MNHEY, CDR2 SVGAGI.

This rearrangement joins TRBV4-2 to TRBJ2-1, with 9 bases aligning to TRBD2. The CDR3 sequence is 15 residues long. Germline assignment: CDR1 LGHNA and CDR2 YNFKEQ. V was clipped by 2 bases and J by 4 bases; unmatched bases: 3. The CDR3 DNA reads TGTGCCAGCAGCCAAAGACTAGCGGTTTACAATGAGCAGTTCTTC. It translates to CASSQRLAVYNEQFF.

The rearrangement links TRBV2 to TRBJ2-1, with 10 bases matching TRBD2. The V segment lost 4 bases and the J segment 9 bases; nucleotides outside the gene matches: 6. CDR1 is SNHLY, CDR2 FYNNEI, per germline. This CDR3 is 14 amino acids long. The CDR3 region has the DNA TGTGCCAGCAGTGCCTGGACTAGCGGCGGTGAGCAGTTCTTC. Translation: CASSAWTSGGEQFF.

The genes are TRBV30 and TRBJ1-1; D gene ambiguous. Trimming removed 3 bases at V and 1 base at J, with 15 bases between. The CDR3 is 15 residues long. Looked up from germline, CDR1 is GTSNPN and CDR2 is SVGIG (reference sequence). The DNA for the CDR3 is TGTGCCTGGAGAGTGAAATTTTGGGAGAACACTGAAGCTTTCTTT. It specifies CAWRVKFWENTEAFF.

The chain recombines TRBV5-6 with TRBJ1-2; weak D call: TRBD1 (6 bases). The germline V gene has CDR1 SGHDT and CDR2 YYEEEE. Trimming shortened V by 2 bases and J by 7 bases, and 21 bases separated the two germline ends. This CDR3 is built from 16 residues. CDR3 bases: TGTGCCAGCAGCTTCGGGTCCTACAGGGAGACTGCTGGCTACACCTTC. Translated, it gives CASSFGSYRETAGYTF.

This clonotype showed up just a few times. The chain employs TRBV12-3 or TRBV12-4 and TRBJ2-1; D remains ambiguous. Trimming pared 5 bases from V and 5 bases from J, leaving 10 bases between. CDR3 length: 13 residues. CDR3 bases: TGTGCCAGCAGTCCGCCCGGCCACAATGAGCAGTTCTTC. This encodes CASSPPGHNEQFF.

This chain links TRBV4-3 with TRBJ2-1; D call uncertain. The CDR3 sequence is 15 residues long. V was clipped by 0 bases and J by 0 bases, with 6 bases between them. Germline lookup yields CDR1 LGHNA and CDR2 YSLEER. The CDR3 DNA is TGCGCCAGCAGCCAAGACCAGCCCTCCTACAATGAGCAGTTCTTC. Amino acids: CASSQDQPSYNEQFF.

J is TRBJ1-5 and V is TRBV3-1; D unresolved. The germline CDR1 and CDR2 sequences are LGHDT and YNNKEL (reference sequence). This CDR3 comprises 15 residues. The V gene lost 1 base and the J gene lost 3 bases, with 10 bases spanning the gap. Here the CDR3 reads CASSQGGFNNQPQHF. CDR3 DNA sequence: TGTGCCAGCAGCCAAGGAGGGTTTAACAATCAGCCCCAGCATTTT.

The chain couples TRBV7-6 to TRBJ2-6, with D uncertain. This CDR3 is 15 amino acids long. CDR1 and CDR2 from the germline V gene are SGHVS and FNYEAQ. V was shortened by 0 bases and J by 3 bases, with 6 bases between the two germline ends. In DNA, the CDR3 is TGTGCCAGCAGCTTAGCCGTCTTTGGGGCCAACGTCCTGACTTTC. This translates into CASSLAVFGANVLTF. The complete variable domain, with remaining parts taken from reference TRBV7-6 and TRBJ2-6, reads GAGVSQSPRYKVTKRGQDVALRCDPISGHVSLYWYRQALGQGPEFLTYFNYEAQQDKSGLPNDRFSAERPEGSISTLTIQRTEQRDSAMYRCASSLAVFGANVLTFGAGSRLTVL.

V gene TRBV20-1 combines with J gene TRBJ2-5; TRBD2 aligns across 10 bases. Germline assignment: CDR1 DFQATT and CDR2 SNEGSKA (reference sequence). The CDR3 runs to 15 residues. V was pared by 4 bases and J by 0 bases, with 5 bases of the junction left unmatched. This CDR3 is CSATSGGPYQETQYF. CDR3 nucleotides: TGCAGTGCTACTAGCGGGGGCCCATACCAAGAGACCCAGTACTTC.